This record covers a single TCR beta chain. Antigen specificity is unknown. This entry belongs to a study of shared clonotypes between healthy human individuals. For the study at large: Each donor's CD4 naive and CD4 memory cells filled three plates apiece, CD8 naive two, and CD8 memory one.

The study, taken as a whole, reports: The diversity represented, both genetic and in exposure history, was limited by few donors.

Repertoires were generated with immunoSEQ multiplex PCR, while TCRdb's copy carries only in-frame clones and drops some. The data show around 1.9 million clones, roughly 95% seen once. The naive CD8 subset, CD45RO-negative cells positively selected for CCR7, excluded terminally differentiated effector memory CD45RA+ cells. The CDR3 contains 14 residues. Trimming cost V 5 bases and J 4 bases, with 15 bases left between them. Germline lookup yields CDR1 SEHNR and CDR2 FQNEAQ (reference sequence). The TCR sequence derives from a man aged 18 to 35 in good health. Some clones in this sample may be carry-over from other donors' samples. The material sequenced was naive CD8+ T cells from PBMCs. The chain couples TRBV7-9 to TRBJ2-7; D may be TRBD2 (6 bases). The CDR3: CASSPTSGGYEQYF. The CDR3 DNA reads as TGTGCCAGCAGCCCGACTAGTGGTGGTTACGAGCAGTACTTC. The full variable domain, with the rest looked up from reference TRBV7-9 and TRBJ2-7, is DTGVSQNPRHKITKRGQNVTFRCDPISEHNRLYWYRQTLGQGPEFLTYFQNEAQLEKSRLLSDRFSAERPKGSFSTLEIQRTEQGDSAMYLCASSPTSGGYEQYFGPGTRLTVT.